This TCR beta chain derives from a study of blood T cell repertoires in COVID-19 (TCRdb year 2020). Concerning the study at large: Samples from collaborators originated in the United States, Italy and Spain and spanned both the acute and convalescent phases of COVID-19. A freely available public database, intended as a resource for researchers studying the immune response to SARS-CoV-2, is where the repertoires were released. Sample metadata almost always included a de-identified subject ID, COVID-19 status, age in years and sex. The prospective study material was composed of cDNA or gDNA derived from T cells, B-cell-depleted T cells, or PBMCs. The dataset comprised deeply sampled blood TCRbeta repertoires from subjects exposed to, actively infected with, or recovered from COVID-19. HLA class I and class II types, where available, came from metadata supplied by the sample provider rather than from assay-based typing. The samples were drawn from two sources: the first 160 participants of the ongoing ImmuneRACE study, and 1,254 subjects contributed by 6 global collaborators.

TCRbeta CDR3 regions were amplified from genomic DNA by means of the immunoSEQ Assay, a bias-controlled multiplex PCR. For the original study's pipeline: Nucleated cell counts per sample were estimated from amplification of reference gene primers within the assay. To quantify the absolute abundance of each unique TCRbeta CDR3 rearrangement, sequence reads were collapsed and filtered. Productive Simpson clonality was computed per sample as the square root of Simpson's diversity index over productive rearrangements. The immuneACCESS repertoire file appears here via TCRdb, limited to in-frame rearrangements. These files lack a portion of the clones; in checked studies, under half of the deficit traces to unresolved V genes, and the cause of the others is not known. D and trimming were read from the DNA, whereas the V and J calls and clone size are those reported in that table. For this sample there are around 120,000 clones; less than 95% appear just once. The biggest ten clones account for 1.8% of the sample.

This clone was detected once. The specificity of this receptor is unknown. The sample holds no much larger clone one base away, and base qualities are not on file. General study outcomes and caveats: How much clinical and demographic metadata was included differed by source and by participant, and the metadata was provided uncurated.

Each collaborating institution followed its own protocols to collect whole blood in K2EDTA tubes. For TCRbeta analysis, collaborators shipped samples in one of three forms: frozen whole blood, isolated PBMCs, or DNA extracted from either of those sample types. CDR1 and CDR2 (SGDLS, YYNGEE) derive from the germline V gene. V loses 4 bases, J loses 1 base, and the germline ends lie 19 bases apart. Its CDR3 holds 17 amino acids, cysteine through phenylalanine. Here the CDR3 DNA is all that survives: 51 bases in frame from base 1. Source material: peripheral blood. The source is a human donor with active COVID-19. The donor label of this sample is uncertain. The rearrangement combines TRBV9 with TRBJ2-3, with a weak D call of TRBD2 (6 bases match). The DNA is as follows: TGTGCCAGCAGCTCGGGAGCCAGGTTAAGCGGCACAGATACGCAGTATTTT. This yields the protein CASSSGARLSGTDTQYF.